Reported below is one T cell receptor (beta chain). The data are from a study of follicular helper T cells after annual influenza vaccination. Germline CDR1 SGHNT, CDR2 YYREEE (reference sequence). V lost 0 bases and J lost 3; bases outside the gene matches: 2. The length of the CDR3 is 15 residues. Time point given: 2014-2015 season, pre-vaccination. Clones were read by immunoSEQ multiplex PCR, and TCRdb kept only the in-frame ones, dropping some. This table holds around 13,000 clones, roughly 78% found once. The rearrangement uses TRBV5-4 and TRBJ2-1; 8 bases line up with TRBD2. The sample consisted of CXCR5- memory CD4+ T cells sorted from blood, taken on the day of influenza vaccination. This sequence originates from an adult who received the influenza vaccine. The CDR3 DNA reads TGTGCCAGCAGCTTGGTCCGGGGGGGCTACAATGAGCAGTTCTTC. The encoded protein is CASSLVRGGYNEQFF.